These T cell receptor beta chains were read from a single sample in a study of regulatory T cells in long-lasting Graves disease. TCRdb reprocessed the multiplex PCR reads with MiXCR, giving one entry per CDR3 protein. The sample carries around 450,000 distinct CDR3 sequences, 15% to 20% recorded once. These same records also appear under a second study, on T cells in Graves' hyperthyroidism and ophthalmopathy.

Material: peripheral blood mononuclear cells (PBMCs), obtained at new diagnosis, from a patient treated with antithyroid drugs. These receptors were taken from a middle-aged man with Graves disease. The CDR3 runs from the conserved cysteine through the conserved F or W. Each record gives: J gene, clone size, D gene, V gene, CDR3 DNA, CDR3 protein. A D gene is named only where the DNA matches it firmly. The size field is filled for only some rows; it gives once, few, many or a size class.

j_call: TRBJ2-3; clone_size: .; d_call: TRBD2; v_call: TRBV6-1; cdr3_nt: TGTGCCAGCTCCCGGGGGGAGGGAGTGGGAGATACGCAGTATTTT; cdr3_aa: CASSRGEGVGDTQYF
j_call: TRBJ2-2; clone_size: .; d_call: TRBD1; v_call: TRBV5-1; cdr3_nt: TGCGTCAGCAGCCCCGGGACAGGGGGCGCCAACACCGGGGAGCTGTTTTTT; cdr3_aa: CVSSPGTGGANTGELFF
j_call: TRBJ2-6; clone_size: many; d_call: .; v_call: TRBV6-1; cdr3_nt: TGTGCCAGCAGCCTCGGGATCCCCCACAAGTCTGGGGCCAACGTCCTGACTTTC; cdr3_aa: CASSLGIPHKSGANVLTF
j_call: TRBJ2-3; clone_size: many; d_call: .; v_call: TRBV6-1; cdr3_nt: TGTGCCAGCAGTGAACGGAGGGGCCTTTTGACAGATACGCAGTATTTT; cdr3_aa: CASSERRGLLTDTQYF
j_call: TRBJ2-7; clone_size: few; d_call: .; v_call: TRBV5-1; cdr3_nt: TGCGCCAGCAGCGACAGTAATAGCGGATCCTACGAGCAGTACTTC; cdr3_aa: CASSDSNSGSYEQYF
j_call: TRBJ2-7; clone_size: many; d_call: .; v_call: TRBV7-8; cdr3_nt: TGTGCCAGCAGCGAGCTAGAGAGCTCCTACGAGCAGTACTTC; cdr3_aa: CASSELESSYEQYF
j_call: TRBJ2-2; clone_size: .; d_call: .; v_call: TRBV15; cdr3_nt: TGTGCCACCAGCAGAGCCGGGACCCCACCCGGGGAGCTGTTTTTT; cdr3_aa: CATSRAGTPPGELFF
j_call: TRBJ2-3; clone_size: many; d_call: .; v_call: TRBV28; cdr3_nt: TGTGCCAGCAGTTTAGCGAGAGATACGCAGTATTTT; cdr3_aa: CASSLARDTQYF
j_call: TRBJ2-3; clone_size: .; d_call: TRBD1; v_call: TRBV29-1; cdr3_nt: TGCAGCGTTTCTACAGGGGGGGATACGCAGTATTTT; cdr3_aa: CSVSTGGDTQYF
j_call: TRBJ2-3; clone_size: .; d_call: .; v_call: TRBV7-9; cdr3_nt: TGTGCCAGCAGACCAGAAGGCGGGAGCACAGATACGCAGTATTTT; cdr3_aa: CASRPEGGSTDTQYF
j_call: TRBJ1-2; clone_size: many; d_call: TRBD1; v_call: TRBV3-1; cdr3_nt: TGTGCCAGCAGACCGACAGGGGGCGCCTATGGCTACACCTTC; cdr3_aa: CASRPTGGAYGYTF
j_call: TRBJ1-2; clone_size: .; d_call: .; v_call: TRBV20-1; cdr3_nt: TGCAGTGCTAACCGGGGTGACCATGGCTACACCTTC; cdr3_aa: CSANRGDHGYTF
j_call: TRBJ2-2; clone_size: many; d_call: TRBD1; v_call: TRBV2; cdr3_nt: TGTGCCAGCAGTGGGACAGGCACCGGGGAGCTGTTTTTT; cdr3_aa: CASSGTGTGELFF
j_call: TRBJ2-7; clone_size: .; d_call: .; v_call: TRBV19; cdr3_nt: TGTGCCAGTAGTGTACGACTCGGTTACGAGCAGTACTTC; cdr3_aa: CASSVRLGYEQYF
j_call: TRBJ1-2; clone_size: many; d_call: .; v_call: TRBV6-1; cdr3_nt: TGTGCCAGCCGTAGGCGAGGATGGGGGTGGGGCTACACCTTC; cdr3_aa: CASRRRGWGWGYTF
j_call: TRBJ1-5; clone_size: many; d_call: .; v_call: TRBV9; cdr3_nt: TGTGCCAGCAGCGAAGGATTGGGTTTTCAGCCCCAGCATTTT; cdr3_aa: CASSEGLGFQPQHF
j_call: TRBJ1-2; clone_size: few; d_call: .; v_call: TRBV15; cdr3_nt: TGTGCCACCAGCAGAGACGAGGGATATTATGGCTACACCTTC; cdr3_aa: CATSRDEGYYGYTF
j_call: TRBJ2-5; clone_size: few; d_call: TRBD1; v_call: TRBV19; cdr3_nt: TGTGCCAGTAGTGGGACAGGACAAGAGACCCAGTACTTC; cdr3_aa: CASSGTGQETQYF
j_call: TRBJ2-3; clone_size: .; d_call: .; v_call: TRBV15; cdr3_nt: TGTGCCACCGGGTCAACGGATACGCAGTATTTT; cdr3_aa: CATGSTDTQYF
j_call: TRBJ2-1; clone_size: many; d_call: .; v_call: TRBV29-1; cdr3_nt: TGCAGCGTTGACCCTCTCTATCGCTCCTACAATGAGCAGTTCTTC; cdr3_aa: CSVDPLYRSYNEQFF
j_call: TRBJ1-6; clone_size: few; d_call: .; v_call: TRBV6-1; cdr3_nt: TGTGCCAGCAGTGAGACAGGCAATTATAATTCACCCCTCCACTTT; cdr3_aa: CASSETGNYNSPLHF
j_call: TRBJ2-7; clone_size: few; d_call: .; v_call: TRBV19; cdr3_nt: TGTGCCAGTAGTTCAAAGACTCGACAGGTTCCTACTCGATCCTACGAGCAGTACTTC; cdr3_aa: CASSSKTRQVPTRSYEQYF
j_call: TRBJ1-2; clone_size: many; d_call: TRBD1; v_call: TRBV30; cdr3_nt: TGTGCCTGGAGTGTACTTCAGGGGGTGGCTGGCTACACCTTC; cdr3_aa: CAWSVLQGVAGYTF
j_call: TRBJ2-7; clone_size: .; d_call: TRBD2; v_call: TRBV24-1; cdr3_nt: TGTGCCACCAGGGGGGGGGACGAGCAGTACTTC; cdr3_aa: CATRGGDEQYF
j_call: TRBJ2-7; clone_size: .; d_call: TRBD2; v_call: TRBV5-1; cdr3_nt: TGCGCCAGCAGCCTACTAGCGGGAGGGCCGAGCCACGAGCAGTACTTC; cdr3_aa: CASSLLAGGPSHEQYF
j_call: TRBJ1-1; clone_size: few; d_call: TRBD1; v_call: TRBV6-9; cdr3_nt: TGTGCCAGCAGTTCAGACAGGGGGCAGGAGGCTTTCTTT; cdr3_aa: CASSSDRGQEAFF
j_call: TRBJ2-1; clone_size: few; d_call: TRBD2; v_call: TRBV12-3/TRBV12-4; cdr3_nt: TGTGCCAGCAGTCACGCAGGGACTAGCGATGAGCAGTTCTTC; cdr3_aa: CASSHAGTSDEQFF
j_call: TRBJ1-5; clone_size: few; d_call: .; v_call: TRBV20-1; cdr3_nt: TGCAGTGCTACGACAGATAGCAATCAGCCCCAGCATTTT; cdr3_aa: CSATTDSNQPQHF
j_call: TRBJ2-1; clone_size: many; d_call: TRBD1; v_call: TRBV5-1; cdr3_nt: TGCGCCAGCAGCTTTGCGACAGGGGATGAGCAGCTCTTC; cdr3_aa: CASSFATGDEQLF
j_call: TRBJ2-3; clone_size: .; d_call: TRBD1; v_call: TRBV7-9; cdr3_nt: TGTGCCAGCAGCTCTAGCGCCGGACAGGGGGCAACAGATACGCAGTATTTT; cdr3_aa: CASSSSAGQGATDTQYF
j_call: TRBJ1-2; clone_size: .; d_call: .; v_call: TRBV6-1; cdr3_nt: TGTGCCGGCAGTCACCGGGGGGCCTATGGCTACACCTTC; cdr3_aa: CAGSHRGAYGYTF
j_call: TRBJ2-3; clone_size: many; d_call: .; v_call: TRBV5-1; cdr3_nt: TGCGCCAGCAGCTTGGGACCCGGTGATACGCAGTATTTT; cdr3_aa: CASSLGPGDTQYF
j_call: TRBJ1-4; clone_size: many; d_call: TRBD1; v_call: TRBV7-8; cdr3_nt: TGTGCCAGCAGCTTAGACAGGGGGCGTAATAATGAAAAACTGTTTTTT; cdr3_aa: CASSLDRGRNNEKLFF
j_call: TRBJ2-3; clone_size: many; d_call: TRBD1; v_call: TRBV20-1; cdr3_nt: TGCAGTGCCTCTAGTGGGACAGGGGGGACAGATACGCAGTATTTT; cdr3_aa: CSASSGTGGTDTQYF
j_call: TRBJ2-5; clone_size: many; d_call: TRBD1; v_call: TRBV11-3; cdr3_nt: TGTGCCAGCAGCACCCGACAGGGGGTCCAAGAGACCCAGTACTTC; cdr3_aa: CASSTRQGVQETQYF
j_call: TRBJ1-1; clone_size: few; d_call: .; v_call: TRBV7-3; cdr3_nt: TGTGCCAGCAGCTTAAATCCTGGGAACACTGAAGCTTTCTTT; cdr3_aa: CASSLNPGNTEAFF
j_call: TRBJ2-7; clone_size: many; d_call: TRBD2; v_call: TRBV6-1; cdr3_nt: TGTGCCAGCAGCGGGACTAGCGGTTTCTACGAGCAGTACTTC; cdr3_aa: CASSGTSGFYEQYF
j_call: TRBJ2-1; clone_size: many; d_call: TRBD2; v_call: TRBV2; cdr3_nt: TGTGCCAGCAGTGTGGGGCCCGGGGGGTTCAATGAGCAGTTCTTC; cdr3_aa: CASSVGPGGFNEQFF
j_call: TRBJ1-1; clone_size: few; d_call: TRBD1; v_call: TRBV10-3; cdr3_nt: TGTGCCATCAGTGAGTTACCAGGGGGGGCAATGAACACTGAAGCTTTCTTT; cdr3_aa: CAISELPGGAMNTEAFF
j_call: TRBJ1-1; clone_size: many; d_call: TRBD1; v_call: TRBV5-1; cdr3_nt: TGCGCCAGCAGCTCGCGACAGGGCTGGAGCACTGAAGCTTTCTTT; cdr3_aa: CASSSRQGWSTEAFF
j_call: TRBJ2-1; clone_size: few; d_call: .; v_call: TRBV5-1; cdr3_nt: TGCGCCAGCAGCCGGCCGGTCAATGAGCAGTTCTTC; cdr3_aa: CASSRPVNEQFF
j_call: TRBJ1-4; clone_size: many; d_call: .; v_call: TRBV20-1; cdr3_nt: TGCAGCGCGGGGCGACTGAGAAATGAAAAACTGTTTTTT; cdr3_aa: CSAGRLRNEKLFF
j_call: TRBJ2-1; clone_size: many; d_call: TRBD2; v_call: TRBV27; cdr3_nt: TGTGCCAGCAGTCACGTAGCGGGAAGGAGCTACAATGAGCAGTTCTTC; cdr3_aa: CASSHVAGRSYNEQFF